This T cell receptor (beta chain) was obtained from a study of shared clonotypes between healthy human individuals. With respect to this clone: Other DNA sequences in this sample translate to the same CDR3.

V lost 4 bases and J lost 3; bases outside the gene matches: 5. Germline CDR1 SGHNT, CDR2 YYREEE (reference sequence). The CDR3 runs 14 residues. Method: immunoSEQ multiplex PCR; TCRdb's copy keeps in-frame clones and lacks some. The sample lists a few million clones, more than 90% occurring once. The clonotype was recovered from a man aged 18 to 29 in good health. The sample taken for sequencing was naive CD4+ T cells sorted from blood. As for subset: CD45RA+ positively selected. The chain recombines TRBV5-4 with TRBJ2-3, with 7 nucleotides matching TRBD2. The DNA of the CDR3 is TGTGCCAGCAGCCTAGGACTAGTGACAGATACGCAGTATTTT. Its translation: CASSLGLVTDTQYF.